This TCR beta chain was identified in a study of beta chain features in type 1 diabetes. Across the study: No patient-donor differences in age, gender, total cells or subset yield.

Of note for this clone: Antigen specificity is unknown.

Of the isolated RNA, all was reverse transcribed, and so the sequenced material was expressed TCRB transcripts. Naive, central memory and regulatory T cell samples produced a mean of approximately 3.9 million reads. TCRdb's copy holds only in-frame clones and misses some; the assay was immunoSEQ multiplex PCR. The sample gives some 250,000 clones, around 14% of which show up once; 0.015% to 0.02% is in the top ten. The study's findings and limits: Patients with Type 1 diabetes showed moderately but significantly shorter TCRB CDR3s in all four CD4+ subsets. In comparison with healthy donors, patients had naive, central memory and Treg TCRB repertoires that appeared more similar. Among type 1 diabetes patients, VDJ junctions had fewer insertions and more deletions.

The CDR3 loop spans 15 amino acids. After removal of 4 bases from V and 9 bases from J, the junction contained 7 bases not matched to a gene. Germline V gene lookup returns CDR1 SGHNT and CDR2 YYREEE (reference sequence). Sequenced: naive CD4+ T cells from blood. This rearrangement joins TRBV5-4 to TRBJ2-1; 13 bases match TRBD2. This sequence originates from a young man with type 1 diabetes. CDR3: CASSPLAGGPGEQFF. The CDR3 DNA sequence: TGTGCCAGCAGCCCACTAGCGGGAGGGCCGGGTGAGCAGTTCTTC.